Presented here are 7 T cell receptor beta chains from one specimen sequenced in a study of breast tumors, draining lymph nodes, adjacent tissues. TCRdb reprocessed the multiplex PCR reads via MiXCR and lists one record per CDR3 protein. The table lists approximately 230,000 distinct CDR3 sequences, nearly 35% of them singletons. Breast cancer patients provided tissue from their axillary draining lymph nodes. The sample comprised axillary lymph node tissue. The source of these receptors is a female donor with breast cancer. Some clones in this sample may be carry-over from other donors' samples.

This clonotype was counted many times. This sequence joins TRBV2 and TRBJ2-2; D gene uncertain. The CDR3 is made up of 12 amino acids. V was cut by 7 bases and J by 4 bases, with 7 bases left in between. From germline, CDR1 is SNHLY and CDR2 FYNNEI. CDR3 loop: CASMPVTGELFF. In DNA form, the CDR3 reads TGTGCCAGCATGCCCGTCACCGGGGAGCTGTTTTTT.

This clonotype has only a few counts. A much bigger clone sits one base away, suggesting this may be a read error. The gene calls are TRBV7-7 and TRBJ2-5, with 7 bases matching TRBD1. This CDR3 contains 13 residues. From germline, CDR1 is SSHAT and CDR2 FNYEAQ (reference sequence). The CDR3 sequence is CASSGGFQEAQYF. In DNA, the CDR3 is TGTGCTAGCTCAGGGGGTTTCCAAGAGGCCCAGTACTTC.

Comments on this clonotype: A single base separates this from a much larger clone, so it may be a read error. The chain employs TRBV7-9 and TRBJ1-3; a weak D match, TRBD1 (6 bases). The CDR3 runs to 15 residues. Per germline, CDR1 SEHNR and CDR2 FQNEAQ (reference sequence). CDR3 DNA: TGTGCCAGCAGTTTTACAGGGAGCTCTGGAAACACCATACATTTT. This encodes CASSFTGSSGNTIHF.

This clonotype occurred many times. The rearrangement links TRBV2 to TRBJ2-5, with 8 positions matching TRBD2. Germline loops: CDR1 SNHLY, CDR2 FYNNEI. This CDR3 has 15 residues. J gave up 2 bases and V 3 bases, and 5 bases lay outside the gene matches. Here the CDR3 DNA reads TGTGCCAGCAGTGAGTACGGGAGGGATCAAGAGACCCAGTACTTC. Residues: CASSEYGRDQETQYF.

Regarding this clonotype: Just one base apart from a much larger clone, this may be a read error. This rearrangement joins TRBV29-1 to TRBJ2-3; D is possibly TRBD1 or TRBD2 (6 bases each). This CDR3 contains 15 residues. CDR1 is SQVTM and CDR2 is ANQGSEA in the germline V gene. Between the trimmed V and J ends, which lost 3 bases and 2 bases, there was a span of 15 bases. The CDR3 bases are TGCAGCGTTGAGGGTGAGAGGGGGGCCACAGATACGCAGTATTTT. It encodes CSVEGERGATDTQYF.

At least ten counts were recorded for this clonotype. J is TRBJ2-1 and V is TRBV14, with D tentatively TRBD2 (5 bases). The germline V gene encodes CDR1 SGHDN and CDR2 FVKESK. This CDR3 is 16 amino acids long. V was clipped by 3 bases and J by 2 bases, with 14 bases between them. This CDR3 reads CASSHPRGIPYNEQFF. The CDR3 coding sequence is TGTGCCAGCAGCCATCCCCGAGGGATCCCCTACAATGAGCAGTTCTTC.

This clonotype was observed a handful of times. The CDR3, as DNA: TGTGCCAGCTCACCCCCAGGCGGTTTGACAGGGAGCGGAAACACCATATATTTT. Translation gives CASSPPGGLTGSGNTIYF. The chain joins TRBV18 to TRBJ1-3; TRBD1 matches at 7 bases. This CDR3 has 18 residues. V lost 3 bases and J lost 4; bases outside the gene matches: 15. In germline, CDR1 is KGHSH, CDR2 LQKENI.